These 6 T cell receptor beta chains share one sample of origin, sequenced in a study of T cells after yellow fever vaccination. TCRdb fed the 5' RACE reads into MiXCR, producing one record per CDR3 protein. Found here are over 100,000 distinct CDR3 sequences, more than 7.5% of them singletons; the top ten hold less than 30%. Sample: CD8+ T cells sorted from PBMCs, taken 45 days after the yellow fever booster vaccination. All receptors derive from a man aged 25 to 40 who received the YFV17D yellow fever vaccine.

This clonotype was counted many times. V gene TRBV6-1 combines with J gene TRBJ2-1; D ambiguous. This CDR3 contains 15 residues. Trimming shortened V by 5 bases and J by 2 bases, and 13 bases separated the two germline ends. CDR1 is MNHNS, CDR2 SASEGT, per germline. As DNA, the CDR3 is TGTGCCAGCAGTCTTACCAGAGATACCTACAATGAGCAGTTCTTC. Translated: CASSLTRDTYNEQFF.

This clonotype was seen many times. This chain joins TRBV24-1 and TRBJ2-3; 9 bases match TRBD1. CDR3 size: 16 residues. The germline V gene encodes CDR1 KGHDR and CDR2 SFDVKD. V trimming: 0 bases; J trimming: 2 bases; junction bases outside the gene matches: 2. The CDR3 nucleotides are TGTGCCACCAGTGATTTGAGGGACAGGGCCACAGATACGCAGTATTTT. It specifies CATSDLRDRATDTQYF.

The sample holds many counts of this clonotype. This chain links TRBV5-5 with TRBJ2-3; no clear D gene. This CDR3 has 13 amino acids. Trimming cost V 0 bases and J 4 bases, with 6 bases left between them. From germline, CDR1 is SGHKS and CDR2 YYEKEE (reference sequence). The CDR3 reads CASSLDTADTQYF. For the CDR3, the DNA is TGTGCCAGCAGCTTGGACACCGCAGATACGCAGTATTTT.

This clonotype was counted ten times or more. The chain has TRBV6-5 and TRBJ2-7; 12 nucleotides align to TRBD2. Germline V gives CDR1 MNHEY, CDR2 SVGAGI. The CDR3 runs to 16 residues. Trimming took 0 bases from V and 4 from J; bases not matched to a gene: 4. CDR3 in DNA: TGTGCCAGCAGTTACTCGACTAGCGGGAGCGGGTACGAGCAGTACTTC. It encodes CASSYSTSGSGYEQYF.

This clonotype was picked up many times. The chain carries TRBV12-5 and TRBJ2-1; 9 bases match TRBD2. The CDR3 sequence is 18 residues long. The V and J ends lost 3 bases and 3 bases, in that order; junction bases with no gene match: 12. Germline V lookup: CDR1 LGHNT, CDR2 FRNRAP. DNA of the CDR3: TGTGCTAGTGGTTTTGAAGAGCGGGAGGCCACCCTCTACAATGAGCAGTTCTTC. Its translation: CASGFEEREATLYNEQFF.

This clonotype was seen ten or more times. V and J are TRBV5-1 and TRBJ2-3; 7 nucleotides match TRBD1. CDR1 SGHRS and CDR2 YFSETQ come from the germline V gene. The CDR3 covers 14 residues. V lost 4 bases to trimming and J lost 1 base; unmatched junction nucleotides: 3. The CDR3 is CASSSGQGTDTQYF. The DNA for the CDR3 is TGCGCCAGCAGCAGCGGACAGGGCACAGATACGCAGTATTTT.